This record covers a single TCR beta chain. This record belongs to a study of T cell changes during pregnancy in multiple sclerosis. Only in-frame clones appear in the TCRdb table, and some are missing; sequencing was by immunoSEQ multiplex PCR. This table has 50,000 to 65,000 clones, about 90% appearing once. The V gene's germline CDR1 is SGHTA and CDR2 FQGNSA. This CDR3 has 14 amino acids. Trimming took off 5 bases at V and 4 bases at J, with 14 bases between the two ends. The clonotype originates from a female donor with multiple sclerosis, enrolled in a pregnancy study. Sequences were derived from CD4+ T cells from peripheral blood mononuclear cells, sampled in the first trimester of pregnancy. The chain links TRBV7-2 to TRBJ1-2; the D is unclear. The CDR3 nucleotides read TGTGCCAGCAGCCCCGGTGGAGGGTTCTATGGCTACACCTTC. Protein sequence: CASSPGGGFYGYTF.